One sample yielded the 20 T cell receptor beta chains listed below, sequenced in a study of blood T cell repertoires in COVID-19. The protocol was immunoSEQ multiplex PCR, while the TCRdb copy is restricted to in-frame clones and leaves out a portion. The sample includes 75,000 to 95,000 clones, 87% of them seen just once. The sequenced sample was peripheral blood. Receptors were obtained from a woman aged 55-69 years with COVID-19, enrolled during active disease.

This sequence joins TRBV6-5 and TRBJ2-7; tentatively, D is TRBD1 (6 bases). Trimming shortened V by 0 bases and J by 4 bases, and 16 bases separated the two germline ends. The CDR3 extends over 16 amino acids. Germline CDR1 reads MNHEY; CDR2 reads SVGAGI. The CDR3: CASSYSTGQGYYEQYF. The CDR3 DNA sequence: TGTGCCAGCAGTTACTCGACAGGTCAGGGGTATTACGAGCAGTACTTC.

This sequence joins TRBV21-1 and TRBJ2-7; the table's TRBD2 call for D was not verified on the DNA. TRBV21-1 has pseudogene status. CDR3 size: 15 residues. For the CDR3, the DNA is TGTGCCAGCAGTCCCAGCGGGGACGGTCCCTACGAGCAGTACTTC. Translated: CASSPSGDGPYEQYF.

This clone was picked up one time. The chain combines TRBV4-1 with TRBJ2-3; D is undetermined. CDR3 length: 16 amino acids. The V gene lost 0 bases and the J gene lost 4 bases, with 14 bases spanning the gap. Germline V gene lookup returns CDR1 MGHRA and CDR2 YSYEKL. The CDR3 reads CASSQDSYGRPDTQYF. The CDR3 DNA reads TGCGCCAGCAGCCAAGATTCTTACGGCAGGCCAGATACGCAGTATTTT.

V and J are TRBV9 and TRBJ2-7; possibly TRBD1 for D (5 bases). The CDR3 extends over 15 amino acids. The germline V gene has CDR1 SGDLS and CDR2 YYNGEE. V was pared by 0 bases and J by 3 bases, with 13 bases between. The CDR3, as DNA: TGTGCCAGCAGCGTAGCCCCTGACAGCTTCTACGAGCAGTACTTC. Translation: CASSVAPDSFYEQYF.

This clone has just a few counts. The chain couples TRBV6-6 to TRBJ1-1, with 8 bases lining up with TRBD1. The V and J ends lost 5 bases and 2 bases, in that order; junction bases with no gene match: 7. This CDR3 region has 15 residues. Per germline, CDR1 MNHNY and CDR2 SVGAGI (reference sequence). In nucleotides, the CDR3 is TGTGCCAGCAGTCCCCGGGACAGGTCCAACACTGAAGCTTTCTTT. This sequence encodes CASSPRDRSNTEAFF.

This sequence joins TRBV2 and TRBJ1-2; D unresolved. This CDR3 is 13 amino acids long. V lost 7 bases and J lost 4, with 13 bases in between. Germline V gives CDR1 SNHLY, CDR2 FYNNEI. The CDR3 loop reads CASNRGSGYGYTF. As DNA, the CDR3 is TGTGCCAGCAATAGAGGGTCGGGCTATGGCTACACCTTC.

The genes are TRBV24-1 and TRBJ2-1; D not certain. Germline V lookup: CDR1 KGHDR, CDR2 SFDVKD. The CDR3 is made up of 14 amino acids. With 7 bases removed from V and 0 bases from J, the gap between germline ends came to 9 bases. The CDR3: CATRALSSYNEQFF. Written as DNA, the CDR3 is TGTGCCACCAGGGCACTAAGCTCCTACAATGAGCAGTTCTTC.

This clone was detected once. The chain recombines TRBV28 with TRBJ2-7; 10 bases are shared with TRBD1. The CDR3 spans 15 residues. The V and J ends lost 8 bases and 2 bases, in that order; junction bases with no gene match: 9. CDR1 and CDR2 from the germline V gene are MDHEN and SYDVKM. The CDR3 is CASRRGGTGAYEQYF. The DNA for the CDR3 is TGTGCCAGCCGGCGTGGAGGGACAGGGGCCTACGAGCAGTACTTC.

The chain links TRBV9 to TRBJ1-5; D may be TRBD1 (6 bases). CDR3 length equals 14 residues. CDR1 and CDR2 (germline): SGDLS, YYNGEE. Trimming cost V 3 bases and J 3 bases, with 10 bases left between them. In DNA form, the CDR3 reads TGTGCCAGCAGCGCGAGGGGGTTCAATCAGCCCCAGCATTTT. This codes for CASSARGFNQPQHF. The variable domain in full, with the rest retrieved from reference TRBV9 and TRBJ1-5, is DSGVTQTPKHLITATGQRVTLRCSPRSGDLSVYWYQQSLDQGLQFLIQYYNGEERAKGNILERFSAQQFPDLHSELNLSSLELGDSALYFCASSARGFNQPQHFGDGTRLSIL.

The rearrangement links TRBV7-8 to TRBJ1-5, with D unclear. Germline V gene lookup returns CDR1 SGHVS and CDR2 FQNEAQ. The CDR3 has 16 amino acids. Trimming stripped 5 bases from V and 5 bases from J, with 19 bases between. CDR3 in amino acids: CASSPRRALADQPQHF. The CDR3 DNA sequence: TGTGCCAGCAGCCCGCGGAGGGCCCTAGCGGATCAGCCCCAGCATTTT.

The rearrangement uses TRBV6-5 and TRBJ1-5; TRBD1 agrees at 7 bases. Germline V gene lookup returns CDR1 MNHEY and CDR2 SVGAGI. The V gene end was trimmed by 4 bases and the J gene end by 8 bases; junction bases not matched to a gene: 5. The CDR3 totals 13 residues. The CDR3 reads CASSLTGYEPQHF. CDR3 nucleotides: TGTGCCAGCAGTTTGACAGGGTATGAGCCCCAGCATTTT.

The V and J genes are TRBV7-2 and TRBJ2-3; the D gene is possibly TRBD2 (6 bases). The CDR3 consists of 16 residues. Germline V gives CDR1 SGHTA, CDR2 FQGNSA. V was clipped by 0 bases and J by 2 bases, with 12 bases between them. This chain's CDR3 is CASSLAAGSSTDTQYF. CDR3 nucleotides: TGTGCCAGCAGCTTAGCGGCGGGGTCCTCCACAGATACGCAGTATTTT.

As concerns this clone: An end of the junction differs from the germline gene, which may be a read error. V is TRBV19 and J is TRBJ1-1; D not certain. Germline values: CDR1 LNHDA, CDR2 SQIVND (reference sequence). This CDR3 is 12 amino acids long. Here the CDR3 DNA reads TGTGCCAGTAGTATAGGGGCGTCGAGGAGGTCTTTT. Protein sequence: CASSIGASRRSF.

J is TRBJ2-3 and V is TRBV6-1; D unclear. Trimming took off 3 bases at V and 3 bases at J, with 7 bases between the two ends. Germline V gene data show CDR1 as MNHNS and CDR2 as SASEGT. The CDR3 totals 13 residues. CDR3 amino acids: CASSDANTDTQYF. CDR3 sequence (DNA): TGTGCCAGCAGTGACGCGAATACAGATACGCAGTATTTT.

The chain links TRBV7-2 to TRBJ1-4, with 8 bases identical to TRBD1. The length of the CDR3 is 15 residues. Germline values: CDR1 SGHTA, CDR2 FQGNSA. V was pared by 6 bases and J by 8 bases, with 11 bases of the junction left unmatched. The CDR3 sequence is CASRPPPGTGEKLFF. CDR3 nucleotide sequence: TGTGCCAGCAGGCCACCTCCCGGGACAGGAGAAAAACTGTTTTTT.

The J gene is TRBJ1-4, the V gene TRBV19; the match to TRBD1 covers 8 bases. Unmatched junction bases numbered 7, after V lost 9 bases and J lost 7 bases. The CDR3 runs 13 residues. Germline CDR1 reads LNHDA; CDR2 reads SQIVND (reference sequence). CDR3 nucleotides: TGTGCCAGCAACAGGGGGGAGAGTGAAAAACTGTTTTTT. Translation gives CASNRGESEKLFF. The full variable domain, rest sourced from reference TRBV19 and TRBJ1-4, is DGGITQSPKYLFRKEGQNVTLSCEQNLNHDAMYWYRQDPGQGLRLIYYSQIVNDFQKGDIAEGYSVSREKKESFPLTVTSAQKNPTAFYLCASNRGESEKLFFGSGTQLSVL.

This clone was seen a single time. The V gene is TRBV7-3, the J gene TRBJ1-1, with D unclear. Germline V gene data show CDR1 as SGHTA and CDR2 as FQGTGA. This CDR3 region has 14 residues. V was pared by 5 bases and J by 1 base, with 11 bases between. The CDR3 loop reads CASSLLGRNTEAFF. CDR3 DNA: TGTGCCAGCAGCCTACTCGGGAGGAACACTGAAGCTTTCTTT.

The chain combines TRBV10-3 with TRBJ2-3; a possible D gene is TRBD1 (5 bases). Germline CDR1 reads ENHRY; CDR2 reads SYGVKD. Trimming removed 3 bases at V and 1 base at J, with 5 bases between. The CDR3 loop spans 13 amino acids. In DNA form, the CDR3 reads TGTGCCATCAGTGACAGGGGCACAGATACGCAGTATTTT. The encoded protein is CAISDRGTDTQYF.

This chain connects TRBV30 to TRBJ2-7, with a weak D call TRBD1 (6 bases). This CDR3 is built from 12 residues. Per germline, CDR1 GTSNPN and CDR2 SVGIG (reference sequence). Trimming pared 3 bases from V and 6 bases from J, leaving 12 bases between. CDR3 residues: CAWSTTGSEQYF. CDR3 in DNA: TGTGCCTGGAGCACCACAGGGAGCGAGCAGTACTTC.

The chain links TRBV18 to TRBJ1-3; D not certain. Germline V gene lookup returns CDR1 KGHSH and CDR2 LQKENI. V was trimmed by 3 bases and J by 0 bases, leaving 12 bases between them. The CDR3 has 16 amino acids. CDR3 sequence (DNA): TGTGCCAGCTCACCGGGCCGGGATTTCTCTGGAAACACCATATATTTT. It is translated as CASSPGRDFSGNTIYF.